This TCR beta chain was captured in a study of T cell responses to AZD1222 COVID-19 vaccine. CDR1 SGHTA and CDR2 FQGNSA come from the germline V gene. The V and J ends lost 0 bases and 4 bases respectively, with 13 bases between them. CDR3 size: 16 residues. Assay used: immunoSEQ multiplex PCR; TCRdb lists only in-frame clones, some missing. The sample shows around 140,000 clones, around nine tenths of them seen only once. The sample consisted of peripheral blood, taken on day 0 of AZD1222 vaccination. This rearrangement joins TRBV7-2 to TRBJ2-1; D ambiguous. This clonotype was sampled from an adult in good health. The CDR3 DNA reads TGTGCCAGCAGCTTAGCCAGTACCCCCTCGTACAATGAGCAGTTCTTC. Its protein is CASSLASTPSYNEQFF.